A single sample gave rise to the 10 T cell receptor beta chains below, sequenced in a study of CD8 T cells in Susac syndrome (dated by TCRdb to about 2019). Libraries were constructed by the immunoSEQ multiplex PCR assay. RNA was extracted using the RNeasy kit, and about 0.45 to 1 microgram was reverse transcribed with random hexamers. TCRdb reprocessing: public reads trimmed at Q25 with fastp, clones called with MiXCR, in-frame beta chains kept. Merged by CDR3 protein, the rows form single entries marked with the most common genes and DNA. The sample includes 92,000 or so distinct CDR3 sequences, with roughly 96% observed a single time. Jointly, the top ten make up about 0.65% of the sample. Material for sequencing was CD8+ T cells from PBMCs. Receptor source: a human donor with Susac syndrome.

The chain recombines TRBV7-8 with TRBJ1-5; D gene ambiguous. Germline values: CDR1 SGHVS, CDR2 FQNEAQ. The CDR3 runs to 13 residues. Trimming shortened V by 3 bases and J by 4 bases, and 7 bases separated the two germline ends. CDR3: CASSFNENQPQHF. The CDR3 DNA reads TGTGCCAGCAGCTTTAATGAGAATCAGCCCCAGCATTTT.

CDR3 coding DNA: TGTGCCAGCAGAGGCAGGGGAGGAAATGAGCAGTTCTTC. Encoded protein: CASRGRGGNEQFF. The chain recombines TRBV28 with TRBJ2-1; D is perhaps TRBD1 or TRBD2 (6 bases each). With 6 bases removed from V and 7 bases from J, the gap between germline ends came to 13 bases. The germline gives CDR1 MDHEN, CDR2 SYDVKM. The CDR3 runs 13 residues.

The chain links TRBV18 to TRBJ2-3; D remains unclear. The germline gives CDR1 KGHSH, CDR2 LQKENI. Trimming took 8 bases from V and 0 from J, leaving 6 bases between them. This CDR3 is built from 12 residues. In nucleotides, the CDR3 is TGTGCCAGCAGCCCTAGCACAGATACGCAGTATTTT. Translation: CASSPSTDTQYF.

The V gene is TRBV9, the J gene TRBJ2-5, with 11 bases matching TRBD1. The CDR3 has 16 amino acids. Germline V gives CDR1 SGDLS, CDR2 YYNGEE. Unmatched junction bases numbered 7, after V lost 0 bases and J lost 6 bases. CDR3 coding DNA: TGTGCCAGCAGCGTAGATTTAGGGACAGGGGGGAAGACCCAGTACTTC. This sequence encodes CASSVDLGTGGKTQYF.

The genes are TRBV4-3 and TRBJ1-1; TRBD1 matches 7 bases. With V trimmed by 4 bases and J by 5 bases, 7 bases remained unmatched. CDR3 size: 14 residues. CDR1 and CDR2 (germline): LGHNA, YSLEER. This chain's CDR3 is CASSLGSTGTEAFF. The CDR3 bases are TGCGCCAGCAGCCTGGGGTCGACAGGGACTGAAGCTTTCTTT.

This sequence joins TRBV5-6 and TRBJ2-7; D remains unclear. The CDR3 runs 13 residues. The germline V gene has CDR1 SGHDT and CDR2 YYEEEE. V lost 0 bases and J lost 7, with 11 bases in between. The CDR3 DNA reads as TGTGCCAGCAGCTTGGCCGACGGCGGAGAGCAGTACTTC. Translated, it gives CASSLADGGEQYF.

The CDR3 sequence: CASSLGRGVTYEQYF. The DNA of the CDR3 is TGTGCCAGCAGCTTAGGGCGGGGTGTTACCTACGAGCAGTACTTC. The genes are TRBV7-2 and TRBJ2-7; D is perhaps TRBD2 (6 bases). Trimming took off 1 base at V and 2 bases at J, with 12 bases between the two ends. CDR3 length: 15 residues. Germline V CDR1 and CDR2: SGHTA, FQGNSA.

The CDR3 sequence: CSVSMGGDEQYF. The CDR3 DNA is TGCAGCGTCTCCATGGGGGGGGACGAGCAGTACTTC. The chain joins TRBV29-1 to TRBJ2-7; 7 positions match TRBD2. The CDR3 is 12 amino acids. The germline V gene has CDR1 SQVTM and CDR2 ANQGSEA. V trimming: 6 bases; J trimming: 5 bases; junction bases outside the gene matches: 7.

This clonotype came up a few times. The chain recombines TRBV15 with TRBJ2-7, with 7 bases identical to TRBD1. The germline gives CDR1 LNHNV, CDR2 YYDKDF (reference sequence). This CDR3 region has 14 residues. V trimming: 1 base; J trimming: 2 bases; junction bases outside the gene matches: 2. CDR3 loop: CATSRGTGAYEQYF. The CDR3 region has the DNA TGTGCCACCAGCAGAGGGACAGGAGCCTACGAGCAGTACTTC.

The genes are TRBV27 and TRBJ2-3; 9 bases map to TRBD2. Trimming cost V 6 bases and J 0 bases; bases outside gene matches: 4. The germline gives CDR1 MNHEY, CDR2 SMNVEV (reference sequence). This CDR3 spans 15 amino acids. The CDR3 bases are TGTGCCAGCAGGAGACTAGCGGTCAGCACAGATACGCAGTATTTT. Its translation is CASRRLAVSTDTQYF.